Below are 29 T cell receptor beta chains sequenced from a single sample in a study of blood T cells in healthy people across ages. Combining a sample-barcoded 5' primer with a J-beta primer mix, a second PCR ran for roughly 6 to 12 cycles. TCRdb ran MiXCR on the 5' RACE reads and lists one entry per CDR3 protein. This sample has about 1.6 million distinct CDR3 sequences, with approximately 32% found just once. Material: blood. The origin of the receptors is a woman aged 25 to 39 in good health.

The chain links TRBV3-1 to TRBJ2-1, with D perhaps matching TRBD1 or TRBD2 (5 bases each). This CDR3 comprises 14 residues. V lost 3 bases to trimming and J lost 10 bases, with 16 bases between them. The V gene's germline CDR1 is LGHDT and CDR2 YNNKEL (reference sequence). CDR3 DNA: TGTGCCAGCAGCCACGGGGACCGCGGCACGGAGCAGTTCTTC. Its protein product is CASSHGDRGTEQFF.

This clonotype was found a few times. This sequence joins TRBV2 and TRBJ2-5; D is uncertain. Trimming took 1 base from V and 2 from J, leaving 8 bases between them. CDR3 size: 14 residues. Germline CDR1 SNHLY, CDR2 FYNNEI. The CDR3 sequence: CASSEGPQQETQYF. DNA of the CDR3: TGTGCCAGCAGTGAAGGTCCCCAGCAAGAGACCCAGTACTTC.

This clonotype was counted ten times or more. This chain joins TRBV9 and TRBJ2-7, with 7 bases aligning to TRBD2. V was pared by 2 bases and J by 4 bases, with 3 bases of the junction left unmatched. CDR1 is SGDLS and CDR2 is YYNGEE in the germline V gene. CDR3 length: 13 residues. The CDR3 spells CASSVGTTYEQYF. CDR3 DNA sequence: TGTGCCAGCAGCGTCGGGACTACTTACGAGCAGTACTTC.

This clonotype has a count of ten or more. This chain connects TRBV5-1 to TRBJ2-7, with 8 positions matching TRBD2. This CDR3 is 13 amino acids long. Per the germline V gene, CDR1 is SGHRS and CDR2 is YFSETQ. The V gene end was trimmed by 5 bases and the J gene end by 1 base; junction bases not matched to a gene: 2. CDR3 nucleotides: TGCGCCAGCAGTAAGCGGGAGTCCTACGAGCAGTACTTC. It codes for CASSKRESYEQYF.

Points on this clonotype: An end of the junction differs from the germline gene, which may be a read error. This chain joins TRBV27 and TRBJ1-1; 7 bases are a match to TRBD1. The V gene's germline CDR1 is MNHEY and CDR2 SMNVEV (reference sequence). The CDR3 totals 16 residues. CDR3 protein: CASNLSDRVVNTEAFF. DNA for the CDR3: TGTGCCAGCAATTTATCCGACAGGGTGGTTAACACTGAAGCTTTCTTT.

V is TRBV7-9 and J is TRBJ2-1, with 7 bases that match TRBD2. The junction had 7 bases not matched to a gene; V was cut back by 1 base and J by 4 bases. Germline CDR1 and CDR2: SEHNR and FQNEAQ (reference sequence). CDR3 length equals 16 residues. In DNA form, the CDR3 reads TGTGCCAGCAGCTTAGGTCTAGCGGAAAAATACAATGAGCAGTTCTTC. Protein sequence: CASSLGLAEKYNEQFF.

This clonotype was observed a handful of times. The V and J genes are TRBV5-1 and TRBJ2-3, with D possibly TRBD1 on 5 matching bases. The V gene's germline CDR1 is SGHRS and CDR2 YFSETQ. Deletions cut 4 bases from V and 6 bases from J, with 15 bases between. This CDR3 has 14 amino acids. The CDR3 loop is CASSTSLGADTQYF. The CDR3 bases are TGCGCCAGCAGCACCAGCCTAGGGGCGGATACGCAGTATTTT.

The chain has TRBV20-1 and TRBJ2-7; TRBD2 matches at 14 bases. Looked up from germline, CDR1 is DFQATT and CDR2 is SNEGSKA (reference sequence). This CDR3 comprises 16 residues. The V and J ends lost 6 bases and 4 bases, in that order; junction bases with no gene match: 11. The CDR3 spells CSAGGLAGGQVYEQYF. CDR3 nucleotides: TGCAGTGCGGGAGGACTAGCGGGGGGTCAGGTTTACGAGCAGTACTTC.

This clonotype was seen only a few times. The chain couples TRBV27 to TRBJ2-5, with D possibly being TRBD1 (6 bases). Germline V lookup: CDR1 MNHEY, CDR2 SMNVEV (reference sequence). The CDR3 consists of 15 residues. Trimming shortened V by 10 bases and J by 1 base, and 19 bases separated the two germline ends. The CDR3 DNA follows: TGTGCCACCACCCGGGCCAGGGACACCCAAGAGACCCAGTACTTC. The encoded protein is CATTRARDTQETQYF.

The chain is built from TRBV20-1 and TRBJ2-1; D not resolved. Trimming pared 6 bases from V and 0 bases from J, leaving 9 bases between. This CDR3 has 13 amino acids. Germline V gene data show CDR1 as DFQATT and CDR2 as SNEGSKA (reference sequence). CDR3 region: CSATEISYNEQFF. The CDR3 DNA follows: TGCAGTGCAACAGAGATCTCCTACAATGAGCAGTTCTTC.

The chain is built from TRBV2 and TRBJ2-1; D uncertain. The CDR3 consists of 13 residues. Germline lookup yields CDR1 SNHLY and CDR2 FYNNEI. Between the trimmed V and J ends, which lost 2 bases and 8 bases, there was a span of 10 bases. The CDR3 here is CASSEPGVYEQFF. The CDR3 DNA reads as TGTGCCAGCAGTGAACCGGGCGTTTATGAGCAGTTCTTC.

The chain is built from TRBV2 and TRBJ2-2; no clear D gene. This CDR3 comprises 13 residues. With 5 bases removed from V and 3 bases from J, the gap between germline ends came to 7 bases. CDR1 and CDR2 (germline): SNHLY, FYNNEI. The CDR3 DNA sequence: TGTGCCAGCAGTATAGGTTACACCGGGGAGCTGTTTTTT. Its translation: CASSIGYTGELFF.

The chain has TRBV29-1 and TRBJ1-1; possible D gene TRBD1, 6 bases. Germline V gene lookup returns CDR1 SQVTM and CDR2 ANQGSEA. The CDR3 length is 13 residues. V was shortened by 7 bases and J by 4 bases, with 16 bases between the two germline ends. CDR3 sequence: CSAQGYEGTEAFF. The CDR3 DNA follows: TGCAGCGCACAGGGATACGAAGGCACTGAAGCTTTCTTT.

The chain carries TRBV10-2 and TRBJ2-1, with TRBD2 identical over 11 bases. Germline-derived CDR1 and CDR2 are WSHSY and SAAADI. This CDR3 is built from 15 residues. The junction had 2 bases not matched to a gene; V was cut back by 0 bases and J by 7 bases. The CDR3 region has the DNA TGCGCCAGCAGTGAGTCGAGGACTAGCGGGAATGAGCAGTTCTTC. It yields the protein CASSESRTSGNEQFF.

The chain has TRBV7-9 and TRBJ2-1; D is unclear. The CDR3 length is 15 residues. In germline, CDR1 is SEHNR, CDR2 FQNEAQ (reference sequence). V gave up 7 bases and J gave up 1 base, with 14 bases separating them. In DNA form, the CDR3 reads TGTGCCAGCATCTACGACCCCAGTTCCTACAATGAGCAGTTCTTC. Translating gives CASIYDPSSYNEQFF.

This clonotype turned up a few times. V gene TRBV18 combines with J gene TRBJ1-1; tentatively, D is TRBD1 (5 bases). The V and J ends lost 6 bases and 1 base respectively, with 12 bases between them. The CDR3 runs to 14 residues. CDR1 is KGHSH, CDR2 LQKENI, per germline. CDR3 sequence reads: CASSLQDPNTEAFF. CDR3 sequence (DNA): TGTGCCAGCTCCCTACAGGACCCGAACACTGAAGCTTTCTTT.

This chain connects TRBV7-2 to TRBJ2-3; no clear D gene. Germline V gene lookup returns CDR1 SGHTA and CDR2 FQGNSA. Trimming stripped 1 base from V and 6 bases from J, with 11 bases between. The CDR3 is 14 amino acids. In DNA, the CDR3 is TGTGCCAGCAGCTTAGGACCTTGGACCGATACGCAGTATTTT. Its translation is CASSLGPWTDTQYF.

The CDR3 nucleotides are TGCGCCAGCACTGACAGGGAGAACACTGAAGCTTTCTTT. This translates into CASTDRENTEAFF. This chain connects TRBV10-2 to TRBJ1-1; 7 positions match TRBD1. The CDR3 is made up of 13 amino acids. CDR1 WSHSY and CDR2 SAAADI come from the germline V gene. J gave up 1 base and V 7 bases, and 3 bases lay outside the gene matches.

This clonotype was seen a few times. CDR3 sequence (DNA): TGTGCCAGCAGCTTAAACGTAGGTGTATATGACGAGCAGTACTTC. Protein: CASSLNVGVYDEQYF. The chain carries TRBV11-2 and TRBJ2-7; D not resolved. Germline-derived CDR1 and CDR2 are SGHAT and FQNNGV. Trimming left V 2 bases short and J 5 bases short, with 16 bases between. There are 15 residues in the CDR3.

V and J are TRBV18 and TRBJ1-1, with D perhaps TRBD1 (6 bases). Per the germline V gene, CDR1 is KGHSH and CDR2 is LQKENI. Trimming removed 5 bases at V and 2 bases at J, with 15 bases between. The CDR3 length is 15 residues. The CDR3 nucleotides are TGTGCCAGCTCAGCCCCTTCAGGGGACAACACTGAAGCTTTCTTT. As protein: CASSAPSGDNTEAFF.

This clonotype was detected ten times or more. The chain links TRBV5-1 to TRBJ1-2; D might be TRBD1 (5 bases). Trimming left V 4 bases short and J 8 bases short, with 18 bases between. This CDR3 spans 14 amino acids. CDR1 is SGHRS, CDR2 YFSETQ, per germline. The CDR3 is CASSTNDRSGGYTF. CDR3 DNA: TGCGCCAGCAGCACTAATGACAGATCGGGAGGCTACACCTTC.

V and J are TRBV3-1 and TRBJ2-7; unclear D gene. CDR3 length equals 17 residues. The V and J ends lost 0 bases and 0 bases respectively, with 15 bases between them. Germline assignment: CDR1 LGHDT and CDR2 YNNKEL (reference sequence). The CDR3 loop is CASSQDPRGAYSYEQYF. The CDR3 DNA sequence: TGTGCCAGCAGCCAAGATCCACGTGGAGCGTACTCCTACGAGCAGTACTTC.

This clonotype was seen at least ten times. This chain's CDR3 is CASSLEGLAQSARYF. In DNA, the CDR3 is TGTGCCAGCAGCTTAGAGGGACTAGCGCAGTCCGCACGGTACTTC. This chain links TRBV7-2 with TRBJ2-7, with TRBD2 matching 10 bases. Germline V gene data show CDR1 as SGHTA and CDR2 as FQGNSA. The CDR3 contains 15 residues. The V gene end was trimmed by 1 base and the J gene end by 12 bases; junction bases not matched to a gene: 12. Complete variable domain (other parts from reference TRBV7-2 and TRBJ2-7): GAGVSQSPSNKVTEKGKDVELRCDPISGHTALYWYRQSLGQGLEFLIYFQGNSAPDKSGLPSDRFSAERTGGSVSTLTIQRTQQEDSAVYLCASSLEGLAQSARYFGPGTRLTVT.

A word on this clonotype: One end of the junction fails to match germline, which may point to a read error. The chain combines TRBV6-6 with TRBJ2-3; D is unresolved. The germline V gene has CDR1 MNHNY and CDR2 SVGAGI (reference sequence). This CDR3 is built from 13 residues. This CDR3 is CASSHSKADTQYF. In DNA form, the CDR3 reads TGTGCCAGCAGTCACTCTAAGGCGGATACGCAGTATTTT.

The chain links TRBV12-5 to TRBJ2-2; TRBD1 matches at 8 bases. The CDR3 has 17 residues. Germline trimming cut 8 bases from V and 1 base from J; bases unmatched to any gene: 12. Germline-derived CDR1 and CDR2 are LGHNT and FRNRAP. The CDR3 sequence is CASYKPTGGKNTGELFF. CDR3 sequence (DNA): TGTGCTAGTTACAAACCTACAGGGGGGAAGAACACCGGGGAGCTGTTTTTT.

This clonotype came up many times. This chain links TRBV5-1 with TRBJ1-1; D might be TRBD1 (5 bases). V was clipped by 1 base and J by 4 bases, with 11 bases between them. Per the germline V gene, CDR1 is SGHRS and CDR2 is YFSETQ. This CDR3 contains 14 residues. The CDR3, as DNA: TGCGCCAGCAGCTTGTCGGGGGGAGGCACTGAAGCTTTCTTT. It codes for CASSLSGGGTEAFF.

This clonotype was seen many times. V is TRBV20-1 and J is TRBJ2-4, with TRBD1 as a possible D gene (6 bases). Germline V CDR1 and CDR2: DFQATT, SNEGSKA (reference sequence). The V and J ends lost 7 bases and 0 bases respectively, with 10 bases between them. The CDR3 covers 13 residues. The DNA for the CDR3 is TGCAGTGGGACAGATAAAGCCAAAAACATTCAGTACTTC. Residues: CSGTDKAKNIQYF.

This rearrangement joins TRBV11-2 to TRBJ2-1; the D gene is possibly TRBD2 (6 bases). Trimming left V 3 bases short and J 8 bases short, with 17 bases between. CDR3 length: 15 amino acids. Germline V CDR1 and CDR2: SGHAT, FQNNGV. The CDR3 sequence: CASSLGVRRGDEQFF. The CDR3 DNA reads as TGTGCCAGCAGCTTGGGGGTTAGGAGGGGAGATGAGCAGTTCTTC.

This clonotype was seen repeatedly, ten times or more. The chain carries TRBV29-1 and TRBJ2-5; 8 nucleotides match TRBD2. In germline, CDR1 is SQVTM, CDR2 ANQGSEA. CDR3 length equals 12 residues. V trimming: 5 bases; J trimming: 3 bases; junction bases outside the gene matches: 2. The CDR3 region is CSVSAGEETQYF. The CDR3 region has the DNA TGCAGCGTTTCAGCGGGGGAAGAGACCCAGTACTTC.